This is a list of T cell receptor beta chains from one sample in a study of response to subunit inactivated influenza vaccine. Each CDR3 protein is one row after TCRdb ran MiXCR on the RT-PCR reads. The sample gives about 520,000 distinct CDR3 sequences, around 25% of which show up once; under 2.5% is in the top ten. The specimen comprised CD4+ T cells sorted from PBMCs, sampled 5 days after vaccination. These receptors all stem from a man aged 50-59 years who received an inactivated influenza vaccine. Each CDR3 is given with its conserved first and last residue. The D gene is left open where the match is weak. Clone size, where shown, is once, few, many, or a class for clones that have expanded.

clone size,V gene,D gene,J gene,CDR3 DNA,CDR3 protein
NA,TRBV4-2,TRBD2,TRBJ2-3,TGTGCCAGCAGCCAAGGACCAGCGGGGGGCACAGATACGCAGTATTTT,CASSQGPAGGTDTQYF
NA,TRBV7-2,NA,TRBJ2-3,TGTGCCAGCAGCACGCACCGGGCCCTCTCGGGGGATACGCAGTATTTT,CASSTHRALSGDTQYF
NA,TRBV7-2,NA,TRBJ2-1,TGTGCCAGCAGCACAAAGGTGCGGGTCTCCTACAATGAGCAGTTCTTC,CASSTKVRVSYNEQFF
NA,TRBV13,NA,TRBJ2-5,TGTGCCAGCAGCCCCCGGGATCGTAGGAATCCCCTGTACTTC,CASSPRDRRNPLYF
few,TRBV27,NA,TRBJ2-2,TGTGCCAGCAGTCCCCGACAGGTTGCTGGGGAGCTGTTTTTT,CASSPRQVAGELFF
few,TRBV4-1,NA,TRBJ2-5,TGCGCCAGCAGCCAAGACCCGTCCGGGGACCAAGAGACCCAGTACTTC,CASSQDPSGDQETQYF
few,TRBV5-5,NA,TRBJ2-3,TGTGCCAGCAGCTTCTCCGGGGGCTTCACAGATACGCAGTATTTT,CASSFSGGFTDTQYF
NA,TRBV3-1,NA,TRBJ2-7,TGTGCCAGCAGCGCCGGGCACAGGGAATACGAGCAGTACTTC,CASSAGHREYEQYF
NA,TRBV15,NA,TRBJ2-5,TGTGCCACCAGCGGGTTAGGGACTGGCGAGACCCAGTACTTC,CATSGLGTGETQYF
NA,TRBV5-5,NA,TRBJ2-3,TGTGCCAGCATAGCGGCAGGGAGCGCAGATACGCAGTATTTT,CASIAAGSADTQYF
NA,TRBV9,NA,TRBJ2-7,TGTGCCAGCAGCGCCGGAGTAGCCAGTGGTCCCGAGCAGTACTTC,CASSAGVASGPEQYF
few,TRBV27,NA,TRBJ2-3,TGTGCCAGCAGACATCGGACCATCCGGGATACGCAGTATTTT,CASRHRTIRDTQYF
NA,TRBV29-1,TRBD1,TRBJ1-1,TGCAGCGTTGAAGAACAGGGGAGGGCTGAAGCTTTCTTT,CSVEEQGRAEAFF
few,TRBV12-3/TRBV12-4,NA,TRBJ2-1,TGTGCCAGCGAAATTAGGGCGGGAGAGCAGTTCTTC,CASEIRAGEQFF
NA,TRBV20-1,TRBD2,TRBJ2-5,TGCAGTGCTCATATCGCGGGGGATAGGGAGACCCAGTACTTC,CSAHIAGDRETQYF
many,TRBV5-6,NA,TRBJ2-7,TGTGCCAGCACCAACAGGGACGGAGCGACCTACGAGCAGTACTTC,CASTNRDGATYEQYF
NA,TRBV29-1,TRBD1,TRBJ2-7,TGCAGCGTAGATGAGGGGGCTAACGAGCAGTACTTC,CSVDEGANEQYF
few,TRBV29-1,NA,TRBJ1-5,TGCAGCGTTGGAGGGAACAATCAGCCCCAGCATTTT,CSVGGNNQPQHF
NA,TRBV15,TRBD1,TRBJ1-4,TGTGCCACCAGCAGAGATAGTACAGGGGGCAATGAAAAACTGTTTTTT,CATSRDSTGGNEKLFF
NA,TRBV20-1,TRBD1,TRBJ2-1,TGCAGTGCTAGTAGCTTAGGGACAGGGGGCCCATACAATGAGCAGTTCTTC,CSASSLGTGGPYNEQFF
few,TRBV3-1,NA,TRBJ2-7,TGTGCCAGCAGCAAGGCCGGGACGAGCTCCTACGAGCAGTACTTC,CASSKAGTSSYEQYF
NA,TRBV20-1,NA,TRBJ2-3,TGCAGTGCTAGAGGGCAGCGTTCTAGCACAGATACGCAGTATTTT,CSARGQRSSTDTQYF
NA,TRBV14,TRBD1,TRBJ2-1,TGTGCCAGCAGCCAAGTTCCCAGGGGGAAGGGTGAGCAGTTCTTC,CASSQVPRGKGEQFF
few,TRBV29-1,NA,TRBJ2-1,TGCAGCGTTGGAGCGAAATTATCCTACAATGAGCAGTTCTTC,CSVGAKLSYNEQFF
NA,TRBV7-2,NA,TRBJ2-2,TGTGCCAGCAGCTTAGAGGCAGCTTCGAACACCGGGGAGCTGTTTTTT,CASSLEAASNTGELFF
NA,TRBV7-2,NA,TRBJ1-1,TGTGCCAGCAGCGCTCAGGGGAGGGACACTGAAGCTTTCTTT,CASSAQGRDTEAFF
NA,TRBV12-3/TRBV12-4,TRBD1,TRBJ2-7,TGTGCCAGCAGTTCTGTACTACAGGGGGCCCACTACGAGCAGTACTTC,CASSSVLQGAHYEQYF
NA,TRBV20-1,NA,TRBJ1-1,TGCAGTGCTAGAGTGGCAGGACCGGGCACTGAAGCTTTCTTT,CSARVAGPGTEAFF
few,TRBV7-3,NA,TRBJ1-1,TGTGCCAGCAGCAACACGCAGGGAAAATCGAACACTGAAGCTTTCTTT,CASSNTQGKSNTEAFF
many,TRBV20-1,TRBD2,TRBJ2-1,TGCAGTGCTAGAGATGGGGTAGCGGGAGGGCTTCTGAGGAATGAGCAGTTCTTC,CSARDGVAGGLLRNEQFF
few,TRBV7-6,NA,TRBJ2-3,TGTGCCAGCAGCTTAGGTTGGGGGTCAGAGATCACAGATACGCAGTATTTT,CASSLGWGSEITDTQYF
few,TRBV7-2,NA,TRBJ2-7,TGTGCCAGCAGCAAGACAGACGGAGGCGAGCAGTACTTC,CASSKTDGGEQYF
NA,TRBV5-4,NA,TRBJ2-7,TGTGCCAGCAGCCCAGGCCAGTCGGTCGCCTACGAGCAGTACTTC,CASSPGQSVAYEQYF
few,TRBV12-3/TRBV12-4,NA,TRBJ2-5,TGTGCCAGCAGTTTATACAAACGAGAGACCCAGTACTTC,CASSLYKRETQYF
few,TRBV20-1,TRBD1,TRBJ1-5,TGCAGTGCTGTACAGGGGGCGAGGAATCAGCCCCAGCATTTT,CSAVQGARNQPQHF
NA,TRBV6-1,NA,TRBJ1-2,TGTGCCAGCAGTGAGACGGCGCTCGAAATCTATGGCTACACCTTC,CASSETALEIYGYTF
once,TRBV6-1,TRBD2,TRBJ2-3,TGTGCCAGCAGGACCCGACTAGCGGGAGTCGGCACAGATACGCAGTATTTT,CASRTRLAGVGTDTQYF
few,TRBV20-1,TRBD2,TRBJ2-3,TGCAGTGCTAGACTAGCGGGGGGGCCGGGAGATACGCAGTATTTT,CSARLAGGPGDTQYF
few,TRBV9,NA,TRBJ2-2,TGTGCCAGCAGCGCACGAAGGAACACCGGGGAGCTGTTTTTT,CASSARRNTGELFF
NA,TRBV7-2,NA,TRBJ2-6,TGTGCCAGCAGCCCTCTTCGCTCTGGGGCCAACGTCCTGACTTTC,CASSPLRSGANVLTF
few,TRBV7-2,NA,TRBJ2-5,TGTGCCAGCAGCTTAGGGCAGGGGGGGTTCGAGACCCAGTACTTC,CASSLGQGGFETQYF
many,TRBV10-3,NA,TRBJ2-7,TGTGCCATCAGCGACTTCTCTACTTTCTACGAGCAGTACTTC,CAISDFSTFYEQYF
NA,TRBV20-1,NA,TRBJ2-1,TGCAGTGCTAGCAAACTGGATAATCGCTACAATGAGCAGTTCTTC,CSASKLDNRYNEQFF
few,TRBV28,NA,TRBJ2-1,TGTGCCAGCAGTTTACGAGGGACGAAGGAGCAGTTCTTC,CASSLRGTKEQFF
NA,TRBV7-9,NA,TRBJ1-6,TGTGCCAGCAGCTTAGGACAGCACTATTCACCCCTCCACTTT,CASSLGQHYSPLHF
NA,TRBV24-1,NA,TRBJ2-3,TGTGCCACCAGTGATGGAAAGGGGAGCACAGATACGCAGTATTTT,CATSDGKGSTDTQYF
once,TRBV20-1,TRBD1,TRBJ2-5,TGCAGTGCTAGAGGGACAGGGGCCAAGGGAGAGACCCAGTACTTC,CSARGTGAKGETQYF
NA,TRBV6-1,TRBD2,TRBJ2-3,TGTGCCAGCAGAACCGGGACTAGCGGGACCAATACGCAGTATTTT,CASRTGTSGTNTQYF
NA,TRBV20-1,TRBD2,TRBJ2-3,TGCAGTGGGGCGCGGGGGGGGGTCACAGATACGCAGTATTTT,CSGARGGVTDTQYF
NA,TRBV5-1,TRBD2,TRBJ2-1,TGCGCCAGCAGCCCGGTGGGGACTAGCGGGAGAGGGGGCTACAATGAGCAGTTCTTC,CASSPVGTSGRGGYNEQFF